This TCR beta chain was obtained from a study of T cell responses to AZD1222 COVID-19 vaccine (dated by TCRdb to the early 2020s). Describing the broader study: TCR sequencing was performed for about 250 trial participants, of whom approximately 200 were given two doses of AZD1222 and about 25 were given two doses of MenACWY control vaccine. Enrollment into the trials was organized by age into subgroups of 18-55, 56-69 and 70-plus years, and those subgroups contained roughly 140, 27 and 60 TCR-sequenced participants, respectively. The full study reports these points: Reportedly, close to half of the unique spike-specific TCRs recognized epitopes lying outside the regions that are mutated in the B.1.351 and B.1.1.7 variants. A significant rise in spike-specific TCR breadth and depth was observed after two AZD1222 doses relative to day 0 and relative to MenACWY recipients. No day 14 peak-response samples were available, so repertoires were characterized only after the peak T cell response. Participants were mostly white British and included more females than males, and it was suggested by the authors that clonal diversity may have been underestimated. In the small 56-69-year group, the increase in depth fell short of significance, most likely because of low power. Conclusions about previously exposed vaccinees are limited because only six or seven AZD1222 recipients were SARS-CoV-2 seropositive at baseline. The vaccine-associated CD4 TCRs covered the entire spike protein, and the dominant responses fell in regions 160-218 and 743-854.

Taken from the germline V gene, the CDR1 and CDR2 loops are SQVTM and ANQGSEA. The CDR3 measures 15 amino acids from cysteine to phenylalanine. Kept here is only the CDR3 DNA, which spans 45 bases and is read in frame from base 1. At the junction V is shortened by 6 bases and J by 1 base, with 13 bases in between. The meaning of the sample's time point label: baseline before first vaccination. The sample's treatment or condition label is to be understood as: meningococcal conjugate vaccine given as trial control. Samples from vaccinated people were obtained from the UK trials COV001 and COV002, which included a single-blind randomized controlled phase 2/3 trial of AZD1222 (ChAdOx1 nCoV-19) in healthy adults. For TCRbeta chain sequencing, PBMC samples from trial participants were taken at day 0 and at day 28 after the second dose. Of note for this clone: Its antigen is not yet known. No quality values exist for individual bases; no much larger clone is one base distant.

The CDR3 regions of human TCRbeta chains were analyzed by immunosequencing. From the authors' description of their analysis: Repertoire TCRs were matched against a reference library of SARS-CoV-2-specific TCRs generated with the MIRA antigen-specificity platform. Breadth meant the fraction of unique TCRs that were SARS-CoV-2-associated, whereas depth meant the fraction of total T cells that were SARS-CoV-2-associated. Using the MIRA data, each spike-specific TCR was assigned both to the spike region to which the TCR was reactive and to a CD4 or CD8 class. Log10-transformed breadth and depth values were compared by one-way ANOVA with Sidak's multiple comparisons tests. TCRdb stores this immuneACCESS table with in-frame sequences only. Part of the clones is absent; in the studies checked, under half of the shortfall reflects unresolved V genes, and no reason is known for the rest. The V and J calls and the clone size are those of that table, but D and trimming were determined from the DNA. Counted in this sample were 100,000 to 150,000 clones; 90% of them appeared once. The ten largest account for about 4.5% of the sample.

This clonotype originated in an adult in good health. The rearrangement combines TRBV29-1 with TRBJ2-6; the D gene is possibly TRBD1, with 6 bases matching. Sequencing was performed on peripheral blood, taken on day 0 of MenACWY control vaccination. The encoded CDR3 is CSVRIGGSGANVLTF. The DNA is TGCAGCGTCAGAATAGGGGGATCTGGGGCCAACGTCCTGACTTTC.